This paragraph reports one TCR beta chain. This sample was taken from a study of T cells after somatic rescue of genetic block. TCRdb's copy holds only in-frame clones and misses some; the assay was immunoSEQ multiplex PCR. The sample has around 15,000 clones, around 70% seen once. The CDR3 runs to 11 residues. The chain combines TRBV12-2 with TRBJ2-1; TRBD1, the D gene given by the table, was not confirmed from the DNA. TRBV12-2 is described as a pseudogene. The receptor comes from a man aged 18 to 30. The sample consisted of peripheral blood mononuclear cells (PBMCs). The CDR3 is CASRGAGEQFF. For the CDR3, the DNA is TGTGCAAGTCGTGGGGCTGGTGAGCAGTTCTTC.